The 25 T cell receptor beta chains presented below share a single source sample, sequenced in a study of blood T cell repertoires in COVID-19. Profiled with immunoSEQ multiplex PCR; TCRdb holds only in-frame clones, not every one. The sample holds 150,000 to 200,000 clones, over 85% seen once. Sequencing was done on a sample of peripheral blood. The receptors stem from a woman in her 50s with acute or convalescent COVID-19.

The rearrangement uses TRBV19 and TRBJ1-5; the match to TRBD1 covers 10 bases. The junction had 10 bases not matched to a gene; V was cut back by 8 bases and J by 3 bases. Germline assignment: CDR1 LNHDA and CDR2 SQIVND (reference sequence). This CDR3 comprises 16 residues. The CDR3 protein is CASSYLTGGSNQPQHF. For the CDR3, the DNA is TGTGCCAGTTCTTACCTGACAGGGGGCTCCAATCAGCCCCAGCATTTT. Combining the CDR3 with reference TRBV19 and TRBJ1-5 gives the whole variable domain DGGITQSPKYLFRKEGQNVTLSCEQNLNHDAMYWYRQDPGQGLRLIYYSQIVNDFQKGDIAEGYSVSREKKESFPLTVTSAQKNPTAFYLCASSYLTGGSNQPQHFGDGTRLSIL.

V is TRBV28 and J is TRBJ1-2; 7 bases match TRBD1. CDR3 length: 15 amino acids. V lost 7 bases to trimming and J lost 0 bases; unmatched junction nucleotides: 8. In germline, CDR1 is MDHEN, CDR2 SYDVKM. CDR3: CASTVITGANYGYTF. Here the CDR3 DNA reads TGTGCCAGCACCGTGATAACAGGGGCTAACTATGGCTACACCTTC.

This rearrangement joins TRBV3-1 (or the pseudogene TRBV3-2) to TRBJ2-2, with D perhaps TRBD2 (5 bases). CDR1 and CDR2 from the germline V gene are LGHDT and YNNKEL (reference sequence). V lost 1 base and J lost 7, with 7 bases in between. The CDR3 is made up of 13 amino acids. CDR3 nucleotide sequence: TGTGCCAGCAGCCAAGTGGCGGGCGGGGAGCTGTTTTTT. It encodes CASSQVAGGELFF.

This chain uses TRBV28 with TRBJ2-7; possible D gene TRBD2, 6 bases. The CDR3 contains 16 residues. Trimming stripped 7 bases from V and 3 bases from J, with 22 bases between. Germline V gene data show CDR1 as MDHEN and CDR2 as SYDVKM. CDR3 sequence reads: CASTPTGGFRNYEQYF. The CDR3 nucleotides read TGTGCCAGCACGCCCACTGGGGGGTTTAGGAACTACGAGCAGTACTTC.

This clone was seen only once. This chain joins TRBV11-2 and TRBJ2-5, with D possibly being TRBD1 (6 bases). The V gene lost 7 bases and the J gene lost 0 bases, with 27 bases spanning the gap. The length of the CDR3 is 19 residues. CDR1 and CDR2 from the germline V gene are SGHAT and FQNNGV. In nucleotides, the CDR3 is TGTGCCAGCACCAATGCCCCTGCGGCAGGGGATGGGAACCAAGAGACCCAGTACTTC. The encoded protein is CASTNAPAAGDGNQETQYF.

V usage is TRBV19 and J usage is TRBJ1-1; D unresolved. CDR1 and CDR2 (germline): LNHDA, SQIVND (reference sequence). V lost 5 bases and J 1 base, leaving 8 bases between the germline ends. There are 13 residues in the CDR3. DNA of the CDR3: TGTGCCAGTAGTTCGACAAGGAACACTGAAGCTTTCTTT. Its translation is CASSSTRNTEAFF.

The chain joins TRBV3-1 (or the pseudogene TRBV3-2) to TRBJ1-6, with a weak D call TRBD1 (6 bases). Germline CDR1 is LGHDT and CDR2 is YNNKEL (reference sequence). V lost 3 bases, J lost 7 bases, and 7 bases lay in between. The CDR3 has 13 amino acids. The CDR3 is CASSHRGNSPLHF. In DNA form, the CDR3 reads TGTGCCAGCAGCCACAGGGGAAATTCACCCCTCCACTTT.

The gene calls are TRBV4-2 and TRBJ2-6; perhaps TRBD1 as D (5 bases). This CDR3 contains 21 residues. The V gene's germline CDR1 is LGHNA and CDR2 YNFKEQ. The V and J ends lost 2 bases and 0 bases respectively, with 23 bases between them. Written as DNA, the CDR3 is TGTGCCAGCAGCCAAAAGGTACAGGCGGAATTCACGGGCTCTGGGGCCAACGTCCTGACTTTC. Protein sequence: CASSQKVQAEFTGSGANVLTF.

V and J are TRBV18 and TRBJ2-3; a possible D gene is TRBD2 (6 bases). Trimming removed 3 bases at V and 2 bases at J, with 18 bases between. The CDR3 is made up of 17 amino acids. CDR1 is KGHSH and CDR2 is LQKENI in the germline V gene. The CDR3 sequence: CASSPFGGVGFTDTQYF. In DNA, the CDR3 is TGTGCCAGCTCACCGTTCGGGGGAGTCGGTTTCACAGATACGCAGTATTTT. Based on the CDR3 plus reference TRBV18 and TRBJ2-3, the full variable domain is NAGVMQNPRHLVRRRGQEARLRCSPMKGHSHVYWYRQLPEEGLKFMVYLQKENIIDESGMPKERFSAEFPKEGPSILRIQQVVRGDSAAYFCASSPFGGVGFTDTQYFGPGTRLTVL.

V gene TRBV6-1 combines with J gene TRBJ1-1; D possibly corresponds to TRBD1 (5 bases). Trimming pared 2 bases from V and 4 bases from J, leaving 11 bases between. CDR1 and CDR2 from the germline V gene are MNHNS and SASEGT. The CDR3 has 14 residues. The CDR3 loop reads CASSESGYGTEAFF. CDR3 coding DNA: TGTGCCAGCAGTGAATCAGGGTACGGCACTGAAGCTTTCTTT.

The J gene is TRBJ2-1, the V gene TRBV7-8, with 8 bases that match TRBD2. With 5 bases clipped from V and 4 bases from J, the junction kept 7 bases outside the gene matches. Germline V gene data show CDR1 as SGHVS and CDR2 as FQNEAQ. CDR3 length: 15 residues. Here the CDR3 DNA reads TGTGCCAGCAGCCGAGGGGCGGGGGGTTACAATGAGCAGTTCTTC. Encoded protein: CASSRGAGGYNEQFF.

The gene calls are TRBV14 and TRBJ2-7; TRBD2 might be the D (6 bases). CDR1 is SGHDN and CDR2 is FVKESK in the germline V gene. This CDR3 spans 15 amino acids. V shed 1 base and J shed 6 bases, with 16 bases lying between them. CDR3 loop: CASSQVPDRRGEQYF. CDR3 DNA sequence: TGTGCCAGCAGCCAAGTACCCGATAGGAGGGGCGAGCAGTACTTC.

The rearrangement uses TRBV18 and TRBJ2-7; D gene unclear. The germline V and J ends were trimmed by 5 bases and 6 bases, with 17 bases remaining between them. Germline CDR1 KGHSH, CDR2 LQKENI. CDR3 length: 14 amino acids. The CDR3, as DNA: TGTGCCAGCTCAGACTCGAAAGCGAGGAGCGAGCAGTACTTC. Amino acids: CASSDSKARSEQYF.

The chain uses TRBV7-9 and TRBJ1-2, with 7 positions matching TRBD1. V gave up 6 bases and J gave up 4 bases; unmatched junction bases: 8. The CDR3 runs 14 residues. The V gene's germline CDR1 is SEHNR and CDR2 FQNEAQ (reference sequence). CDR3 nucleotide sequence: TGTGCCAGCAGACTTACAGGGGAAATCTATGGCTACACCTTC. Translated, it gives CASRLTGEIYGYTF.

For the CDR3, the DNA is TGTGCCAGCAGTCTACCCAGGGGATTCGCTGAAGCTTTCTTT. Translation gives CASSLPRGFAEAFF. The rearrangement uses TRBV28 and TRBJ1-1; D may be TRBD1 (6 bases). Trimming cost V 5 bases and J 6 bases, with 16 bases left between them. The germline V gene encodes CDR1 MDHEN and CDR2 SYDVKM. CDR3 length equals 14 residues.

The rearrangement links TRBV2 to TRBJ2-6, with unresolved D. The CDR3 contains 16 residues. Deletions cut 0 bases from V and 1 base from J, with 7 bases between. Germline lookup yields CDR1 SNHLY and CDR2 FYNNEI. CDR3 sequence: CASSEAFLSGANVLTF. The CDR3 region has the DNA TGTGCCAGCAGTGAAGCGTTCCTTTCTGGGGCCAACGTCCTGACTTTC.

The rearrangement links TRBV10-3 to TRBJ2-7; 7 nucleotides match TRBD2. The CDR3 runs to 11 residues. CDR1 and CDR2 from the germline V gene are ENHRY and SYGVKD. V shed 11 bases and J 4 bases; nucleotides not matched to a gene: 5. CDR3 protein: CAAYGGYEQYF. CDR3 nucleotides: TGTGCCGCCTACGGGGGGTACGAGCAGTACTTC.

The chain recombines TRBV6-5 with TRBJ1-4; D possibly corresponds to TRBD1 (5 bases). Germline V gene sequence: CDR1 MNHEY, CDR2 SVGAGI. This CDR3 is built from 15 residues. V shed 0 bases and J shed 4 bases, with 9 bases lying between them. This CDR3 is CASSYSDSLNEKLFF. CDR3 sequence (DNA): TGTGCCAGCAGTTACTCCGACAGCCTTAATGAAAAACTGTTTTTT.

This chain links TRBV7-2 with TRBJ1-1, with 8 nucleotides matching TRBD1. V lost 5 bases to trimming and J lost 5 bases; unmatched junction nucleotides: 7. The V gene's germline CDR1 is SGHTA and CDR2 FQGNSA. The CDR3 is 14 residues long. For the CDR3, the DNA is TGTGCCAGCAGCCAAGGGACAGGTGGGACTGAAGCTTTCTTT. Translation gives CASSQGTGGTEAFF.

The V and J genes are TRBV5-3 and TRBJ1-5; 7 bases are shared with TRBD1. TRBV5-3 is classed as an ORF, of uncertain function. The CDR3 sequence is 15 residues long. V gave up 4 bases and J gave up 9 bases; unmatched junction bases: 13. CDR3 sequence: CARSVGRQGYLPQHF. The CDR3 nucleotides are TGTGCCAGAAGCGTCGGACGACAGGGATACCTGCCCCAGCATTTT.

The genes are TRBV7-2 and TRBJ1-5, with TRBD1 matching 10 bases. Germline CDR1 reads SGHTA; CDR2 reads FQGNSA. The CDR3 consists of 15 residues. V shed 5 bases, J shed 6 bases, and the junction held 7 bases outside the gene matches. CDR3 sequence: CASSRGTGESQPQHF. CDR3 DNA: TGTGCCAGCAGCCGCGGGACAGGGGAGAGTCAGCCCCAGCATTTT.

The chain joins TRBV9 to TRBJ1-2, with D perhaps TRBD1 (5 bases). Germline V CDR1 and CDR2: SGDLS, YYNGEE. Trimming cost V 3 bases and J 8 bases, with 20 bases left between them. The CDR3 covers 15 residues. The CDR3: CASSASVAGKEGYTF. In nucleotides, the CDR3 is TGTGCCAGCAGCGCCTCCGTGGCAGGGAAGGAGGGCTACACCTTC. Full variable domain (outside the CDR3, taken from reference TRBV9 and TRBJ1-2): DSGVTQTPKHLITATGQRVTLRCSPRSGDLSVYWYQQSLDQGLQFLIQYYNGEERAKGNILERFSAQQFPDLHSELNLSSLELGDSALYFCASSASVAGKEGYTFGSGTRLTVV.

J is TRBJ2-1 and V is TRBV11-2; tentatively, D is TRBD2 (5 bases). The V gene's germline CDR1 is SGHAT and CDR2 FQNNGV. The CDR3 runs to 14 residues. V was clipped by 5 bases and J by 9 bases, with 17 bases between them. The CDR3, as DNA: TGTGCCAGCAGCCCATCCGGGGTTCCAAGTGAGCAGTTCTTC. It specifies CASSPSGVPSEQFF.

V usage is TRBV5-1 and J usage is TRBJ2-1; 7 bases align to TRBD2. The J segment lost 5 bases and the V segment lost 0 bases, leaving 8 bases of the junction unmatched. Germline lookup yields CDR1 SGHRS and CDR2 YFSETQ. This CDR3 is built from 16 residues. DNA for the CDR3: TGCGCCAGCAGCTTGGTGCAGGGAGGGGCAAACAATGAGCAGTTCTTC. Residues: CASSLVQGGANNEQFF. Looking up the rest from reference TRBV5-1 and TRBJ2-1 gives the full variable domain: KAGVTQTPRYLIKTRGQQVTLSCSPISGHRSVSWYQQTPGQGLQFLFEYFSETQRNKGNFPGRFSGRQFSNSRSEMNVSTLELGDSALYLCASSLVQGGANNEQFFGPGTRLTVL.

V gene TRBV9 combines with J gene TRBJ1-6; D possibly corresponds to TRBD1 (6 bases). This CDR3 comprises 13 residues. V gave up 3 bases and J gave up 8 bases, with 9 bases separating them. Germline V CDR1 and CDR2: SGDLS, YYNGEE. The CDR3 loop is CASSARGYSPLHF. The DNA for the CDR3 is TGTGCCAGCAGCGCCAGGGGATATTCACCCCTCCACTTT.